A single sample gave rise to the 22 T cell receptor beta chains below, sequenced in a study of human T cells and chemical hapten exposure. A single record per CDR3 protein comes from TCRdb applying MiXCR to the RACE reads. Of about 41,000 distinct CDR3 sequences listed, about 4.2% are singletons. Time point meaning: patch test 1, 2 weeks after DPC sensitization. The sample's treatment: therapeutic diphenylcyclopropenone sensitization with weekly scalp DPC. Blood, whole and unfractionated, served as the source for total RNA extraction. The material sequenced was whole blood, taken in connection with sensitization to the hapten diphenylcyclopropenone (DPC). The receptors stem from a man aged 45-65 years with alopecia areata. Some clones in this sample may be carry-over from other donors' samples.

The table lists this clonotype with many counts. The rearrangement links TRBV4-3 to TRBJ1-3, with 7 nucleotides matching TRBD1. V lost 1 base and J lost 2; bases outside the gene matches: 2. The V gene's germline CDR1 is LGHNA and CDR2 YSLEER. The CDR3 sequence is 15 residues long. CDR3 amino acids: CASSQGQGAGNTIYF. As DNA, the CDR3 is TGCGCCAGCAGCCAAGGACAGGGAGCTGGAAACACCATATATTTT.

This clonotype was picked up many times. J is TRBJ2-3 and V is TRBV7-2, with no clear D. The CDR3 contains 13 residues. Trimming shortened V by 3 bases and J by 2 bases, and 6 bases separated the two germline ends. Germline values: CDR1 SGHTA, CDR2 FQGNSA. CDR3 amino acids: CASSFATTDTQYF. CDR3 nucleotides: TGTGCCAGCAGCTTTGCGACCACAGATACGCAGTATTTT.

This clonotype was detected many times. In DNA form, the CDR3 reads TGTGCCACCAGTGATCCGGGGACAGGGGCTCGCGAGCAGTTCTTC. It is translated as CATSDPGTGAREQFF. This chain connects TRBV24-1 to TRBJ2-1, with TRBD1 matching 10 bases. The CDR3 is 15 residues long. V lost 3 bases, J lost 10 bases, and 8 bases stayed unmatched. CDR1 is KGHDR, CDR2 SFDVKD, per germline.

This clonotype was detected only a few times. The CDR3 DNA is TGTGCCAGCAGCCCAACAAAACTGACAGGGGGCACTGAAGCTTTCTTT. Amino acids: CASSPTKLTGGTEAFF. The chain employs TRBV5-4 and TRBJ1-1, with 9 bases aligning to TRBD1. The CDR3 spans 16 residues. Germline V CDR1 and CDR2: SGHNT, YYREEE (reference sequence). Trimming removed 4 bases from V and 4 bases from J; junction bases left unmatched: 11.

This clonotype was counted between two and nine times. The chain recombines TRBV7-3 with TRBJ2-2, with no clear D. The CDR3 covers 14 residues. The germline gives CDR1 SGHTA, CDR2 FQGTGA. V was clipped by 4 bases and J by 6 bases, with 12 bases between them. The CDR3 reads CASSSNGRAGELFF. Written as DNA, the CDR3 is TGTGCCAGCAGCTCAAACGGTCGGGCCGGGGAGCTGTTTTTT.

This clonotype was recorded at least ten times. This chain joins TRBV20-1 and TRBJ2-2; 7 nucleotides line up with TRBD2. Unmatched junction bases numbered 7, after V lost 3 bases and J lost 0 bases. CDR1 and CDR2 (germline): DFQATT, SNEGSKA (reference sequence). This CDR3 region has 16 residues. The CDR3 DNA follows: TGCAGTGCTAGTACCAGCGGGGTCGCGAACACCGGGGAGCTGTTTTTT. It encodes CSASTSGVANTGELFF.

This clonotype has at least ten counts. This chain links TRBV20-1 with TRBJ2-7; D is undetermined. The CDR3 length is 11 residues. CDR1 and CDR2 (germline): DFQATT, SNEGSKA (reference sequence). Trimming stripped 5 bases from V and 5 bases from J, with 10 bases between. In DNA, the CDR3 is TGCAGTGCTTGGGTGTACGACGAGCAGTACTTC. Protein product: CSAWVYDEQYF.

This clonotype was counted only a few times. The V gene is TRBV7-9, the J gene TRBJ2-3; D call uncertain. V shed 1 base and J shed 2 bases, with 10 bases lying between them. CDR1 and CDR2 (germline): SEHNR, FQNEAQ (reference sequence). This CDR3 is built from 15 residues. CDR3 DNA: TGTGCCAGCAGCTTAGTCGGAGCAATCACAGATACGCAGTATTTT. Protein sequence: CASSLVGAITDTQYF. The whole variable domain, remainder taken from reference TRBV7-9 and TRBJ2-3, is DTGVSQNPRHKITKRGQNVTFRCDPISEHNRLYWYRQTLGQGPEFLTYFQNEAQLEKSRLLSDRFSAERPKGSFSTLEIQRTEQGDSAMYLCASSLVGAITDTQYFGPGTRLTVL.

At least ten counts were recorded for this clonotype. The chain has TRBV28 and TRBJ2-6; 7 positions match TRBD2. The ends lost 7 bases at V and 1 base at J; junction bases unmatched: 4. The CDR3 is 15 amino acids. CDR1 MDHEN and CDR2 SYDVKM come from the germline V gene. The DNA of the CDR3 is TGTGCCAGCACCAACGGGAGGTCTGGGGCCAACGTCCTGACTTTC. This encodes CASTNGRSGANVLTF.

This clonotype was observed many times. The rearrangement links TRBV3-1 to TRBJ2-2; TRBD2 aligns across 9 bases. V lost 1 base to trimming and J lost 3 bases; unmatched junction nucleotides: 3. In germline, CDR1 is LGHDT, CDR2 YNNKEL (reference sequence). CDR3 size: 16 residues. For the CDR3, the DNA is TGTGCCAGCAGCCAAGTAGGACTAGCGTACACCGGGGAGCTGTTTTTT. It translates to CASSQVGLAYTGELFF.

By proportion, this clonotype is medium-sized. J is TRBJ2-5 and V is TRBV11-2; D not resolved. The CDR3 sequence is 13 residues long. Looked up from germline, CDR1 is SGHAT and CDR2 is FQNNGV. Trimming shortened V by 2 bases and J by 1 base, and 5 bases separated the two germline ends. CDR3: CASSLNSQETQYF. The CDR3 nucleotides read TGTGCCAGCAGCTTAAACAGCCAAGAGACCCAGTACTTC.

Worth noting for this clonotype: A read error may explain this, as a much larger clone is one base away. The rearrangement links TRBV12-3 or TRBV12-4 to TRBJ1-1; no firm D call. This CDR3 contains 14 residues. The CDR3 nucleotides read TGTGCCAGCAGTTTAAAGGAAATGAACTCTGAAGCTTTCTTT. The encoded protein is CASSLKEMNSEAFF.

This clonotype was seen ten or more times. The chain carries TRBV20-1 and TRBJ2-3, with TRBD2 matching 9 bases. V lost 3 bases and J lost 4; bases outside the gene matches: 14. The germline V gene encodes CDR1 DFQATT and CDR2 SNEGSKA (reference sequence). This CDR3 is built from 17 residues. This CDR3 is CSASGGRLAGRSDTQYF. The CDR3 DNA reads TGCAGTGCTAGTGGAGGCCGGCTAGCGGGACGATCAGATACGCAGTATTTT.

This clonotype occurred many times. The genes are TRBV24-1 and TRBJ1-1; TRBD1 is a possible D gene (5 bases). Germline CDR1 KGHDR, CDR2 SFDVKD. This CDR3 region has 13 residues. The V end was cut by 3 bases, the J end by 2 bases, with 6 bases between. The CDR3 sequence: CATSDQGNTEAFF. The DNA of the CDR3 is TGTGCCACCAGTGATCAGGGAAACACTGAAGCTTTCTTT.

This clonotype was counted many times. The V call is TRBV7-2, the J call TRBJ2-7; D is tentatively TRBD1 or TRBD2 (5 bases each). Trimming removed 4 bases from V and 0 bases from J, with 16 bases in between. CDR1 and CDR2 from the germline V gene are SGHTA and FQGNSA. This CDR3 region has 16 residues. The CDR3, as DNA: TGTGCCAGCAGCTCTACCGGGACGGTGAGCTCCTACGAGCAGTACTTC. It is translated as CASSSTGTVSSYEQYF.

This clonotype was observed many times. The V and J genes are TRBV20-1 and TRBJ1-5; 7 bases are a match to TRBD1. V was pared by 2 bases and J by 3 bases, with 4 bases of the junction left unmatched. CDR1 DFQATT and CDR2 SNEGSKA come from the germline V gene (reference sequence). The CDR3 spans 14 residues. In DNA form, the CDR3 reads TGCAGTGCTAGAATCAGGGGGTACAATCAGCCCCAGCATTTT. Translation: CSARIRGYNQPQHF.

This clonotype has a count of ten or more. The J gene is TRBJ2-7, the V gene TRBV29-1; 8 nucleotides agree with TRBD1. The CDR3 extends over 13 amino acids. Germline-derived CDR1 and CDR2 are SQVTM and ANQGSEA. The J segment lost 3 bases and the V segment lost 3 bases, leaving 4 bases of the junction unmatched. This chain's CDR3 is CSVEGQVDYEQYF. In DNA form, the CDR3 reads TGCAGCGTTGAGGGACAGGTCGACTACGAGCAGTACTTC.

The sample holds many counts of this clonotype. The J gene is TRBJ1-2, the V gene TRBV4-1; D is unresolved. The germline V gene has CDR1 MGHRA and CDR2 YSYEKL. This CDR3 region has 15 residues. V was clipped by 0 bases and J by 0 bases, with 8 bases between them. The CDR3 is CASSQEAASNYGYTF. As DNA, the CDR3 is TGCGCCAGCAGCCAAGAGGCAGCCTCTAACTATGGCTACACCTTC.

This clonotype was seen at least ten times. The chain combines TRBV7-6 with TRBJ2-1, with 8 bases fitting TRBD2. This CDR3 is 16 amino acids long. Germline V gene lookup returns CDR1 SGHVS and CDR2 FNYEAQ. Unmatched junction bases numbered 10, after V lost 3 bases and J lost 6 bases. CDR3 loop: CASSFTPGTRSNEQFF. The CDR3 bases are TGTGCCAGCAGCTTCACCCCCGGGACTAGAAGCAATGAGCAGTTCTTC. Full variable domain (outside the CDR3, taken from reference TRBV7-6 and TRBJ2-1): GAGVSQSPRYKVTKRGQDVALRCDPISGHVSLYWYRQALGQGPEFLTYFNYEAQQDKSGLPNDRFSAERPEGSISTLTIQRTEQRDSAMYRCASSFTPGTRSNEQFFGPGTRLTVL.

This clonotype was recorded at least ten times. DNA of the CDR3: TGTGCCAGCAGTTCGACAGGAAACGAAAAACTGTTTTTT. It codes for CASSSTGNEKLFF. V and J are TRBV6-5 and TRBJ1-4; the D gene is possibly TRBD1 (6 bases). V was clipped by 4 bases and J by 8 bases, with 11 bases between them. This CDR3 is 13 amino acids long. Germline CDR1 is MNHEY and CDR2 is SVGAGI.

This chain uses TRBV30 with TRBJ1-2; TRBD1 might be the D (5 bases). Germline-derived CDR1 and CDR2 are GTSNPN and SVGIG (reference sequence). This CDR3 is 12 amino acids long. Trimming took off 2 bases at V and 3 bases at J, with 7 bases between the two ends. CDR3 DNA sequence: TGTGCCTGGAGTCGGGGGGACTATGGCTACACCTTC. It codes for CAWSRGDYGYTF.

V gene TRBV10-3 combines with J gene TRBJ2-3; 12 nucleotides agree with TRBD2. Trimming at V came to 9 bases and at J to 3 bases, leaving 1 base not matched to a gene. This CDR3 is 13 amino acids long. Germline V gene data show CDR1 as ENHRY and CDR2 as SYGVKD. The CDR3 nucleotides read TGTGCCATGACTAGCGGGAGTACAGATACGCAGTATTTT. Translated: CAMTSGSTDTQYF.